Below, one T cell receptor beta chain is given with its context. The antigen this receptor binds is unknown. Base qualities are not at hand, and no much larger clone is one base apart. This sample was taken from a study of blood T cell repertoires in COVID-19 (dated by TCRdb to the early 2020s). The study in broad terms: Samples covering the acute and convalescent phases of COVID-19 were provided by collaborators in the United States, Italy and Spain. The material from the prospective study consisted of cDNA or gDNA derived from T cells, B-cell-depleted T cells, or PBMCs. Deeply sampled blood TCRbeta repertoires from subjects exposed to, actively infected with, or recovered from COVID-19 were included in the dataset. A freely available public database, intended as a resource for researchers studying the immune response to SARS-CoV-2, is where the repertoires were released. The samples were drawn from two sources: the first 160 participants of the ongoing ImmuneRACE study, and over 950 subjects contributed by 6 global collaborators. A de-identified subject ID, COVID-19 status, age in years and sex were almost always included in the sample metadata. Where available, HLA class I and class II types were taken from metadata supplied by the sample provider and were not determined by assay-based typing.

What the authors observed across the whole study: The quantity of clinical and demographic metadata differed by source and by participant and was supplied without curation.

V is trimmed back by 6 bases and J by 2 bases, and the junction contains 10 bases that no gene match accounts for. CDR1 MNHEY and CDR2 SVGAGI were looked up in the germline V gene. Reading from cysteine to phenylalanine, the CDR3 counts 15 amino acids. The CDR3 DNA has 45 bases and is translated from base 1. Collaborating institutions collected whole blood in K2EDTA tubes following their own protocols. For TCRbeta analysis, collaborators shipped samples in one of three forms: frozen whole blood, isolated PBMCs, or DNA extracted from either of those sample types. The immunoSEQ Assay, a bias-controlled multiplex PCR, was used to amplify TCRbeta CDR3 regions from genomic DNA. The original methods were these. The number of nucleated cells in each sample was estimated by amplification of reference gene primers within the assay. To quantify the absolute abundance of each unique TCRbeta CDR3 rearrangement, sequence reads were collapsed and filtered. For each sample, productive Simpson clonality was calculated as the square root of Simpson's diversity index over productive rearrangements. TCRdb re-hosts the immuneACCESS table, in-frame sequences only. Its copies lack some clones; in the studies checked, an unresolved V gene accounts for under half of them, and the cause for the rest is not known. V, J and clone size reflect that table, while D and trimming were determined from the DNA. The sample profile shows about 150,000 clones; around 86% of them were found once. The top ten constitute about 8.4% of the sample.

The chain links TRBV6-5 with TRBJ2-7; 7 bases in the junction line up with TRBD1. Material: peripheral blood. This TCR was sampled from a woman aged 55-69 years with active or convalescent COVID-19. The nucleotides read TGTGCCAGCAGCTCGGGGACAGTACAAACCTACGAGCAGTACTTC. Its amino acids are CASSSGTVQTYEQYF.